Listed below are T cell receptor beta chains from one sample, sequenced in a study of cytomegalovirus exposure and HLA in healthy donors. Sequenced by immunoSEQ multiplex PCR; TCRdb stores in-frame clones only, minus some. This sample has 80,000 to 100,000 clones; 60% to 85% occur once, and the top ten carry 7.3%. Source material: PBMCs. The receptors shown here come from a man aged 50-60 years in good health and CMV-seropositive. CDR3s include the opening cysteine and the closing phenylalanine or tryptophan. The D gene is left open where the match is weak. Part of the rows lack a size; the others show once, few, many or a class for expanded clones.

length,V,D,size,J,DNA,CDR3
14,TRBV9,-,-,TRBJ1-1,TGTGCCAGCAGCCCGGGGGGACTCGCGGCTGAAGCTTTCTTT,CASSPGGLAAEAFF
18,TRBV28,TRBD1,-,TRBJ1-6,TGTGCCAGCAGTTTAATCACTTTTGGGACAGGACACAATTCACCCCTCCACTTT,CASSLITFGTGHNSPLHF
12,TRBV11-3,TRBD1,-,TRBJ2-7,TGTGCCAGCAGCCACAGGGGTGTTGAGCAGTACTTC,CASSHRGVEQYF
13,TRBV7-2,-,few,TRBJ1-1,TGTGCCAGCAGCACGACAGCCAGCACTGAAGCTTTCTTT,CASSTTASTEAFF
15,TRBV27,-,-,TRBJ2-3,TGTGCCAGCAGGAACCCCGGAGGGAATACAGATACGCAGTATTTT,CASRNPGGNTDTQYF
20,TRBV27,TRBD1,once,TRBJ2-2,TGTGCCAGCAGTCCGCGACCGGGACAGGCAGTTTTCGCGAACACCGGGGAGCTGTTTTTT,CASSPRPGQAVFANTGELFF
13,TRBV9,TRBD2,-,TRBJ2-2,TGTGCCAGCAGCCTGGGGGGGACCGGCGAGCTGTTTTTT,CASSLGGTGELFF
14,TRBV27,-,-,TRBJ1-3,TGTGCCAGCAGTACAGGGAGCTCTGGAAACACCATATATTTT,CASSTGSSGNTIYF
14,TRBV2,TRBD1,-,TRBJ1-5,TGTGCCAGCAGAAGGGACAGGCAGGATCAGCCCCAGCATTTT,CASRRDRQDQPQHF
16,TRBV6-1,-,few,TRBJ1-1,TGTGCCAGCAGTGGGTTTTTTGCAGGGAGGATCGCTGAAGCTTTCTTT,CASSGFFAGRIAEAFF
14,TRBV6-1,TRBD1,-,TRBJ1-2,TGTGCCAGCAGGAGGGACAGAGTTAACTATGGCTACACCTTC,CASRRDRVNYGYTF
12,TRBV6-1,-,-,TRBJ1-1,TGTGCCAGCAACGTGGGGGCGCTTGAAGCTTTCTTT,CASNVGALEAFF
13,TRBV6-5,-,-,TRBJ2-1,TGTGCCAGCAGTTACACAGGGTACTATGAGCAGTTCTTC,CASSYTGYYEQFF
19,TRBV5-5,TRBD2,-,TRBJ2-1,TGTGCCAGCAGCCCAGGACTAGCGGGGGGGCGGATTTCCTACAATGAGCAGTTCTTC,CASSPGLAGGRISYNEQFF
15,TRBV28,TRBD2,once,TRBJ2-7,TGTGCCAGCCTACAGGAGCGGGGGATCAACTACGAGCAGTACTTC,CASLQERGINYEQYF
16,TRBV10-3,TRBD2,-,TRBJ2-5,TGTGCCATCCGCCCCGAACTAGCGGGGGAACAAGAGACCCAGTACTTC,CAIRPELAGEQETQYF
16,TRBV11-2,-,-,TRBJ1-3,TGTGCCAGCAGCTTAGACACCGCCAGCTCTGGAAACACCATATATTTT,CASSLDTASSGNTIYF
11,TRBV7-2,-,few,TRBJ2-5,TGTGCCAGCAGCCAGACAGGTACCCAGTACTTC,CASSQTGTQYF
16,TRBV19,TRBD1,-,TRBJ2-5,TGTGCCAGTAGTAAGGGGGCCCGAGGGTACCAAGAGACCCAGTACTTC,CASSKGARGYQETQYF
15,TRBV7-2,-,-,TRBJ1-5,TGTGCCAGCAGCCCGTATGCAGGTCACAATCAGCCCCAGAATTTT,CASSPYAGHNQPQNF
14,TRBV9,-,few,TRBJ1-5,TGTGCCAGCAGCTTTACAGGCGGGGGGCAGCCCCAGAATTTT,CASSFTGGGQPQNF
15,TRBV28,TRBD1,-,TRBJ2-5,TGTGCCAGCAGTTCTACAGGGGACGGTCGAGAGACCCAGTACTTC,CASSSTGDGRETQYF
15,TRBV7-2,TRBD2,-,TRBJ2-1,TGTGCCAGCAGCGGTGGGAGGGGAGTCCGTCCGCAGCAGTTCTTC,CASSGGRGVRPQQFF
13,TRBV30,-,-,TRBJ2-5,TGTGCCTCCCGAGTGGGGGGGCTGGAGACCCAGTACTTC,CASRVGGLETQYF
10,TRBV30,-,-,TRBJ1-1,TGTGCCTTCCAGGACACTGAAGCTTTCTTT,CAFQDTEAFF
13,TRBV29-1,TRBD1,-,TRBJ1-2,TGCAGCGTTGCACAGGGGGCTAACTATGGCTACACCTTC,CSVAQGANYGYTF
15,TRBV6-1,-,-,TRBJ1-4,TGTGCCAGCAGCGAGCAGGGGACCCTGAGGGAAAAACTGTTTTTT,CASSEQGTLREKLFF
15,TRBV7-8,TRBD2,-,TRBJ2-1,TGTGCCAGCAGCTTAAGCGGGGGGGCCGCCAATGAGCAGTTCTTC,CASSLSGGAANEQFF
16,TRBV5-1,TRBD2,-,TRBJ2-2,TGCGCCAGCAGCTTGGTGGCTAGCGGGGTTACCGGGGAGCTGTTTTTT,CASSLVASGVTGELFF
15,TRBV7-9,-,-,TRBJ2-1,TGTGCCAGCAGCCTACGACTGCACGAAGGCAATGAGCAGTTCTTC,CASSLRLHEGNEQFF
13,TRBV7-2,TRBD1,-,TRBJ2-5,TGTGCCAGCAGCTGGGACAGGCAAGAGACCCAGTACTTC,CASSWDRQETQYF
13,TRBV7-3,-,-,TRBJ1-1,TGTGCCAGCAGCTTATCAGAGAACACTGAAGCTTTCTTT,CASSLSENTEAFF
13,TRBV5-6,-,-,TRBJ1-2,TGTGCCAGCAGGTTGGGGGGCGTCTATGGCTACACCTTC,CASRLGGVYGYTF
14,TRBV10-3,TRBD1,-,TRBJ1-2,TGTGCCATCAGTGAATCAACCGGGACAGAGGGCTACACCTTC,CAISESTGTEGYTF
17,TRBV5-1,TRBD2,few,TRBJ2-7,TGCGCCAGCAGCTTGGCGACTAGCGGGGGGAACCCCTACGAGCAGTACTTC,CASSLATSGGNPYEQYF
13,TRBV7-9,TRBD1,-,TRBJ1-2,TGTGCCAGCAGCTCCCGGGACAGCTATGGCTACACCTTC,CASSSRDSYGYTF
15,TRBV19,-,-,TRBJ1-2,TGTGCCAGTAACTCCGGGACACCCACTAACTATGGCTACACCTTC,CASNSGTPTNYGYTF
14,TRBV7-6,TRBD2,-,TRBJ2-5,TGTGCCAGCAGCCGGACTAGCGGGGTTGAGACCCAGTACTTC,CASSRTSGVETQYF
17,TRBV27,-,-,TRBJ2-5,TGTGCCAGCAGTCCGCGCTGGTTAGACAGGTACCAAGAGACCCAGTACTTC,CASSPRWLDRYQETQYF
16,TRBV19,TRBD2,-,TRBJ2-5,TGTGCCAGTAGTATCCCTAGCGGGGGGCCCACGGAGACCCAGTACTTC,CASSIPSGGPTETQYF
15,TRBV13,TRBD1,-,TRBJ2-7,TGTGCCAGCAGCCTTTGGACAGGGGGCAACTACGAGCAGTACTTC,CASSLWTGGNYEQYF
13,TRBV27,-,-,TRBJ1-2,TGTGCCAGCCGAACAGGGAACCTTATTGGCTACACCTTC,CASRTGNLIGYTF
13,TRBV7-9,-,-,TRBJ1-1,TGTGCCAGCAGCTCACAGGGAAACACTGAAGCTTTCTTT,CASSSQGNTEAFF
14,TRBV30,-,-,TRBJ2-3,TGTGCCTGGAGTCCCCCTAAGCACAGATGGACGCAGTATTTT,CAWSPPKHRWTQYF